This TCR beta chain was profiled in a study of cytomegalovirus exposure and HLA in healthy donors. Whole-study results and caveats: High specificity and sensitivity for cytomegalovirus status were reported for the classifier. Highly shared variants forming one cluster were likely a sequencing artifact. Investigators reported 150 to 200 TCR beta chains as tied to cytomegalovirus.

Details on this clone: Antigen: not known.

Researchers ran the PCR with 60 Vbeta and 13 Jbeta primers. Profiled with immunoSEQ multiplex PCR; TCRdb holds only in-frame clones, not every one. The repertoire consists of under 200,000 clones, with more than 60% occurring once and the leading ten covering around 4.7%. Germline V gene lookup returns CDR1 SGHTS and CDR2 YDEGEE. Deletions cut 8 bases from V and 6 bases from J, with 15 bases between. CDR3 length: 13 amino acids. This TCR was sampled from a male donor in good health and CMV-seronegative. This chain connects TRBV5-8 to TRBJ2-4; the D gene is possibly TRBD1 (6 bases). Sequencing used PBMCs. The CDR3 loop reads CARTPGESNIQYF. In DNA, the CDR3 is TGTGCCAGAACCCCAGGGGAATCAAACATTCAGTACTTC. The full variable domain, in which reference TRBV5-8 and TRBJ2-4 provide the parts outside the CDR3, is EAGVTQSPTHLIKTRGQQATLRCSPISGHTSVYWYQQALGLGLQFLLWYDEGEERNRGNFPPRFSGRQFPNYSSELNVNALELEDSALYLCARTPGESNIQYFGAGTRLSVL.